A selection of T cell receptor beta chains follows, all from one sample in a study of HIV-infected patients and healthy controls. One entry per CDR3 protein results from TCRdb running MiXCR on the 5' RACE reads. This sample has roughly 9,800 distinct CDR3 sequences, with under 11% found just once. Sequenced material: blood, taken before antiretroviral therapy. The receptors come from an adult with HIV infection. Both conserved end residues are part of each CDR3. A D gene is named only where the DNA matches it firmly. Clone size, where shown, is once, few, many, or a class for clones that have expanded.

d_call	clone_size	v_call	j_call	cdr3_aa	cdr3_nt
-	many	TRBV5-5	TRBJ2-5	CASRPAGGDSQETQYF	TGTGCCAGCAGACCCGCCGGGGGCGACAGCCAAGAGACCCAGTACTTC
TRBD1	-	TRBV20-1	TRBJ2-2	CSAKGQGTTGELFF	TGCAGTGCGAAAGGACAGGGGACCACCGGGGAGCTGTTTTTT
TRBD1	many	TRBV12-3/TRBV12-4	TRBJ2-2	CASRPTGGLDGELFF	TGTGCCAGCAGACCAACAGGGGGCTTAGACGGGGAGCTGTTTTTT
-	many	TRBV28	TRBJ2-2	CASRKANTGELFF	TGTGCCAGCAGGAAGGCGAACACCGGGGAGCTGTTTTTT
TRBD1	many	TRBV12-3/TRBV12-4	TRBJ2-5	CASISGTGDPGTQYF	TGTGCCAGCATCTCCGGGACAGGGGACCCGGGAACCCAGTACTTC
TRBD2	many	TRBV5-1	TRBJ2-5	CASSSEGLAVQETQYF	TGCGCCAGCAGCTCGGAGGGACTAGCGGTACAAGAGACCCAGTACTTC
TRBD1	many	TRBV28	TRBJ2-3	CASSIPPGQGATDTQYF	TGTGCCAGCAGTATCCCTCCGGGACAGGGGGCCACAGATACGCAGTATTTT
TRBD2	-	TRBV5-1	TRBJ2-4	CASSLTGTSENIQYF	TGCGCCAGCAGCTTGACCGGGACTAGCGAAAACATTCAGTACTTC
-	many	TRBV10-3	TRBJ2-3	CAISEAAGTTDTQYF	TGTGCCATCAGTGAGGCGGCAGGGACCACAGATACGCAGTATTTT
-	many	TRBV4-2	TRBJ1-5	CASSQELRVGNQPQHF	TGTGCCAGCAGCCAAGAGTTACGGGTCGGCAATCAGCCCCAGCATTTT
TRBD1	many	TRBV7-7	TRBJ2-7	CASSGNDRGSEQYF	TGTGCCAGCAGCGGCAACGACAGGGGGTCCGAGCAGTACTTC
TRBD2	medium-sized	TRBV2	TRBJ2-3	CASSEMASGGADTQYF	TGTGCCAGCAGTGAAATGGCTAGCGGGGGGGCAGATACGCAGTATTTT
-	many	TRBV20-1	TRBJ2-7	CSARDYSTYEQYF	TGCAGTGCTAGAGATTACAGTACCTACGAGCAGTACTTC
TRBD2	many	TRBV19	TRBJ2-1	CASRSTRTSSYNEQFF	TGTGCCAGTAGGTCAACAAGGACTAGCTCCTACAATGAGCAGTTCTTC
-	few	TRBV19	TRBJ1-5	CASSRGQGVNQPQHF	TGTGCCAGTAGTCGGGGCCAAGGGGTCAATCAGCCCCAGCATTTT
-	medium-sized	TRBV12-3/TRBV12-4	TRBJ2-7	CASSPSSYEQYF	TGTGCCAGCAGTCCAAGCTCCTACGAGCAGTACTTC
-	medium-sized	TRBV30	TRBJ1-6	CACQGGPEGSPLHF	TGTGCCTGTCAAGGGGGGCCCGAAGGTTCACCCCTCCACTTT
-	many	TRBV27	TRBJ2-7	CASSPQGNHEQYF	TGTGCCAGCAGTCCCCAGGGGAACCACGAGCAGTACTTC
-	few	TRBV6-2/TRBV6-3	TRBJ2-3	CASRTVYSSPVFLDTQYF	TGTGCCAGCAGGACGGTTTACTCATCTCCTGTGTTTTTGGATACGCAGTATTTT
-	many	TRBV20-1	TRBJ1-5	CSARASTGWGNQPQHF	TGCAGTGCTAGAGCTAGTACAGGGTGGGGCAATCAGCCCCAGCATTTT
-	medium-sized	TRBV29-1	TRBJ1-5	CSVVEGVAGNQPQHF	TGCAGCGTTGTTGAGGGGGTAGCCGGCAATCAGCCCCAGCATTTT
-	-	TRBV28	TRBJ2-1	CASSLERGHEQFF	TGTGCCAGCAGTTTAGAGAGGGGTCATGAGCAGTTCTTC
-	few	TRBV7-6	TRBJ2-5	CASSFWMGGETQYF	TGTGCCAGCAGCTTCTGGATGGGTGGAGAGACCCAGTACTTC
TRBD1	many	TRBV19	TRBJ2-3	CASTPRDRQKNGSSTDTQYF	TGTGCCAGTACCCCCCGGGACAGGCAAAAGAACGGTTCTAGCACAGATACGCAGTATTTT
-	many	TRBV6-2/TRBV6-3	TRBJ1-5	CASSLQSNQPQHF	TGTGCCAGCAGCCTCCAGAGCAATCAGCCCCAGCATTTT
-	many	TRBV9	TRBJ1-6	CASSVEGRGNSPLHF	TGTGCCAGCAGCGTAGAAGGCAGGGGTAATTCACCCCTCCACTTT
-	many	TRBV10-3	TRBJ1-2	CAISDSGLNYGYTF	TGTGCCATCAGTGATTCGGGCCTTAACTATGGCTACACCTTC
-	many	TRBV5-5	TRBJ1-1	CASSFRTLGNTEAFF	TGTGCCAGCAGCTTCAGGACCCTGGGGAACACTGAAGCTTTCTTT
TRBD2	many	TRBV6-2/TRBV6-3	TRBJ2-1	CASSYLPLAGGRNEQFF	TGTGCCAGCAGTTACCTCCCGCTAGCGGGAGGGCGAAATGAGCAGTTCTTC
-	many	TRBV5-1	TRBJ2-1	CASSLVQRSSYNEQFF	TGCGCCAGCAGCTTGGTTCAGCGATCCTCCTACAATGAGCAGTTCTTC
TRBD2	many	TRBV20-1	TRBJ2-3	CSADRGGSGTDTQYF	TGCAGTGCTGATCGGGGGGGCTCGGGCACAGATACGCAGTATTTT
-	many	TRBV29-1	TRBJ1-2	CSVWLGGRGYTF	TGCAGCGTATGGCTCGGAGGGAGGGGCTACACCTTC
-	-	TRBV15	TRBJ2-3	CATSSDGSTDTQYF	TGTGCCACCAGCAGTGATGGTAGCACAGATACGCAGTATTTT
-	many	TRBV4-3	TRBJ2-5	CASSKGVSKGETQYF	TGCGCCAGCAGCAAGGGGGTTTCAAAAGGGGAGACCCAGTACTTC
-	many	TRBV16	TRBJ1-1	CASSYWEAEAFF	TGTGCCAGCAGCTATTGGGAAGCTGAAGCTTTCTTT
TRBD2	medium-sized	TRBV3-1	TRBJ2-2	CASSETSGSTRELFF	TGTGCCAGCAGCGAAACTAGCGGGAGTACCCGGGAGCTGTTTTTT
-	many	TRBV5-1	TRBJ2-7	CASSGISYEQYF	TGCGCCAGCAGCGGGATTTCCTACGAGCAGTACTTC
TRBD2	-	TRBV28	TRBJ2-1	CASSNPFSGLASGEQFF	TGTGCCAGCAGTAACCCATTTTCCGGACTAGCGAGCGGTGAGCAGTTCTTC
TRBD2	large	TRBV24-1	TRBJ2-5	CATSDFGLAATQYF	TGTGCCACCAGTGATTTTGGACTAGCGGCGACCCAGTACTTC
-	many	TRBV21-1	TRBJ2-3	CARNATGGSPDTQYF	TGTGCCAGAAACGCGACAGGGGGTTCGCCAGATACGCAGTATTTT
TRBD2	few	TRBV20-1	TRBJ2-1	CSAQRGTSGIGSYNEQFF	TGCAGTGCTCAAAGGGGGACTAGCGGGATCGGATCCTACAATGAGCAGTTCTTC
-	-	TRBV6-6	TRBJ2-2	CASKRSGQANTGELFF	TGTGCCAGCAAACGTTCTGGACAAGCGAACACCGGGGAGCTGTTTTTT
-	-	TRBV19	TRBJ2-1	CASSIDSYNEQFF	TGTGCCAGTAGTATAGACTCCTACAATGAGCAGTTCTTC
-	many	TRBV6-6	TRBJ2-3	CASTRLEAADTQYF	TGTGCCAGCACCCGACTTGAGGCCGCAGATACGCAGTATTTT
-	few	TRBV18	TRBJ2-7	CASSPEGTYEQYF	TGTGCCAGCTCACCTGAGGGGACCTACGAGCAGTACTTC
-	many	TRBV12-3/TRBV12-4	TRBJ1-2	CASSFTYQNGYTF	TGTGCCAGCAGTTTTACGTATCAAAATGGCTACACCTTC